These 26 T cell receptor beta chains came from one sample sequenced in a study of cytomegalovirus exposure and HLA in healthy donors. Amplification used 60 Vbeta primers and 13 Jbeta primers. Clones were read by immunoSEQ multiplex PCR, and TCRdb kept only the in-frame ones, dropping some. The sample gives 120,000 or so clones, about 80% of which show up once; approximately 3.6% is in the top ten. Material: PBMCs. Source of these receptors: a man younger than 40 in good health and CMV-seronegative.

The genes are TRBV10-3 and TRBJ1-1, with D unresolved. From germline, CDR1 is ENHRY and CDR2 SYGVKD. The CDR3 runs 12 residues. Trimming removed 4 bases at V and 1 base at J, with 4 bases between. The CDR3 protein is CAISARNTEAFF. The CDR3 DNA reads TGTGCCATCAGTGCTAGGAACACTGAAGCTTTCTTT.

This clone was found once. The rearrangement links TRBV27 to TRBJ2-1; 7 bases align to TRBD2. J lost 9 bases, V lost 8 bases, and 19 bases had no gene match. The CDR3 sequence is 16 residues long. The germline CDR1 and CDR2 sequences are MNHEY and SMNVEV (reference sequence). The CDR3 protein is CASRPDGAGEWGEQFF. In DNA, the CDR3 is TGTGCCAGCCGACCAGATGGGGCGGGAGAATGGGGTGAGCAGTTCTTC.

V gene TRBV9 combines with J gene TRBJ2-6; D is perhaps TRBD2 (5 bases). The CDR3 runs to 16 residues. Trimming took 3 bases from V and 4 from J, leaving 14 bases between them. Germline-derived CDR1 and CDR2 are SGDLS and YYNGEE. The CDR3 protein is CASSAGRGYGANVLTF. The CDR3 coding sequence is TGTGCCAGCAGCGCTGGTCGGGGTTACGGGGCCAACGTCCTGACTTTC.

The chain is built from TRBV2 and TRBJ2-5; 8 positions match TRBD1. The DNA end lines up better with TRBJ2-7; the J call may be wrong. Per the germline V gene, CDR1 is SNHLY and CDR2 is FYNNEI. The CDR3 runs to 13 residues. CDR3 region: CASLDRGFYEQYF. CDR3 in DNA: TGTGCCAGCCTAGACAGGGGATTTTACGAGCAGTACTTC.

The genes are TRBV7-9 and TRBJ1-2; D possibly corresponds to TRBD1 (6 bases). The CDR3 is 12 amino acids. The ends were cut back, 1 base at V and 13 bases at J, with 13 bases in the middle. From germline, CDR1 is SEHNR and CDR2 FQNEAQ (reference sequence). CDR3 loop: CASSLDGGRSTF. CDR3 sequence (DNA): TGTGCCAGCAGCTTAGATGGGGGCAGGAGCACCTTC.

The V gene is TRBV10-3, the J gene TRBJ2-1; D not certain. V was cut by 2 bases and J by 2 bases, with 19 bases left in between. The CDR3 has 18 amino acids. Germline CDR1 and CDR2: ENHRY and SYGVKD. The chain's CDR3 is CAISEPIIAVETYNEQFF. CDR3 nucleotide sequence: TGTGCCATCAGTGAGCCTATTATAGCCGTCGAGACCTACAATGAGCAGTTCTTC.

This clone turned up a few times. The CDR3 reads CASSLEARVSGANVLTF. CDR3 DNA sequence: TGTGCCAGCAGTTTAGAAGCCAGGGTATCAGGGGCCAACGTCCTGACTTTC. The chain employs TRBV28 and TRBJ2-6; D might be TRBD1 (5 bases). This CDR3 has 17 amino acids. Deletions cut 2 bases from V and 4 bases from J, with 15 bases between. CDR1 and CDR2 from the germline V gene are MDHEN and SYDVKM.

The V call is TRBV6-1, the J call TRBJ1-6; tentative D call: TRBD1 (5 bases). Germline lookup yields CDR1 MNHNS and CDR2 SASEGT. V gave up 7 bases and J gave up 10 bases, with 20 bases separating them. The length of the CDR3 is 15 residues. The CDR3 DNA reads TGTGCCAGCACCATCCTAGGCCAGGGATGGTCACCCCTCCACTTT. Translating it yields CASTILGQGWSPLHF.

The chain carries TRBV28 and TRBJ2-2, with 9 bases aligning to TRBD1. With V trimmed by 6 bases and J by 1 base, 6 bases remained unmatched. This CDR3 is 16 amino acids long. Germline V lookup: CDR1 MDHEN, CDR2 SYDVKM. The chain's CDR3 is CASSGTTGGNTGELFF. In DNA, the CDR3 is TGTGCCAGCAGCGGGACGACAGGGGGGAACACCGGGGAGCTGTTTTTT.

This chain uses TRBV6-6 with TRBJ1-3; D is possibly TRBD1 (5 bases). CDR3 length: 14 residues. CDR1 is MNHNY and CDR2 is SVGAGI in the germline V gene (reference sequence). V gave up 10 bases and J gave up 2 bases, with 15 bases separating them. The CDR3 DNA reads TGTGCCACCATAAGCCCAGGGACTGGAAACACCATATATTTT. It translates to CATISPGTGNTIYF.

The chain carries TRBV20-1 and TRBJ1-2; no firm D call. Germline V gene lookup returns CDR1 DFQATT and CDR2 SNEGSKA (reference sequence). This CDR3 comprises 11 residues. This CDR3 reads CTGLANYGYTF. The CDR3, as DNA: TGCACAGGACTGGCCAACTATGGCTACACCTTC.

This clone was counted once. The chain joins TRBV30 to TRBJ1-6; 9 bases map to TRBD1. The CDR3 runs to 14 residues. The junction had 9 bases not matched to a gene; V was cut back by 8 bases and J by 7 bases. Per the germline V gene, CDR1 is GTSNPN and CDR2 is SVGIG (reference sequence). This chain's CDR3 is CAGPTGQGNSPLHF. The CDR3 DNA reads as TGTGCCGGACCCACGGGACAGGGAAATTCACCCCTCCACTTT. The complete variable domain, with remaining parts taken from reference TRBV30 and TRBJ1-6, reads SQTIHQWPATLVQPVGSPLSLECTVEGTSNPNLYWYRQAAGRGLQLLFYSVGIGQISSEVPQNLSASRPQDRQFILSSKKLLLSDSGFYLCAGPTGQGNSPLHFGNGTRLTVT.

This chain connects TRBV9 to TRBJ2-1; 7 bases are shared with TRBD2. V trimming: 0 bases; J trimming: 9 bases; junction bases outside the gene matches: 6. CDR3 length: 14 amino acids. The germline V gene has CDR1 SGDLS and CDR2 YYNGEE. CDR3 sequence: CASSVGGSGPEQFF. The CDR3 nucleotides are TGTGCCAGCAGCGTAGGTGGTAGCGGGCCTGAGCAGTTCTTC.

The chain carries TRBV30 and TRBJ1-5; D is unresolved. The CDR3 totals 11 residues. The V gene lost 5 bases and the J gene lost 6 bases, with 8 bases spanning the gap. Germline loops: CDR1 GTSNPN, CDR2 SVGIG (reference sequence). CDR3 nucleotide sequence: TGTGCCTGGGGGAGATCTCAGCCCCAGCATTTT. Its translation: CAWGRSQPQHF.

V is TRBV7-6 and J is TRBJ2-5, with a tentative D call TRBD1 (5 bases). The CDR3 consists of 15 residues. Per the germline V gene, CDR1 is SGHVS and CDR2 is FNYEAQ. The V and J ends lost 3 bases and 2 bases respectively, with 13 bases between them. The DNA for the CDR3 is TGTGCCAGCAGCTTTAGACAGCAAAGTCAAGAGACCCAGTACTTC. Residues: CASSFRQQSQETQYF. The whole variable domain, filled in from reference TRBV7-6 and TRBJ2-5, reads GAGVSQSPRYKVTKRGQDVALRCDPISGHVSLYWYRQALGQGPEFLTYFNYEAQQDKSGLPNDRFSAERPEGSISTLTIQRTEQRDSAMYRCASSFRQQSQETQYFGPGTRLLVL.

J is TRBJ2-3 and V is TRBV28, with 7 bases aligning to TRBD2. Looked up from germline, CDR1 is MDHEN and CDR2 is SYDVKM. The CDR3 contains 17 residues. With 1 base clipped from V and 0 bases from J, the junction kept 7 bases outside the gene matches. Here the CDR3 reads CASSLSVAGLSTDTQYF. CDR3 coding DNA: TGTGCCAGCAGTTTATCCGTAGCGGGTTTGAGCACAGATACGCAGTATTTT.

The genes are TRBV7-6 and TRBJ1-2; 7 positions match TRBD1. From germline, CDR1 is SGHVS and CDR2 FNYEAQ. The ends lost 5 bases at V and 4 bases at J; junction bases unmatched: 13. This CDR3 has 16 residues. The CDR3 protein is CASSKQIRDSPYGYTF. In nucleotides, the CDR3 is TGTGCCAGCAGCAAACAAATCAGGGACAGCCCCTATGGCTACACCTTC.

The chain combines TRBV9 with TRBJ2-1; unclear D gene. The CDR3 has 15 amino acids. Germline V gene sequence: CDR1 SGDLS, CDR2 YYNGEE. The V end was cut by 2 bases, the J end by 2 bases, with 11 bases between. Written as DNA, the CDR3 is TGTGCCAGCAGCGTTCATGAGTTCCCCTACAATGAGCAGTTCTTC. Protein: CASSVHEFPYNEQFF.

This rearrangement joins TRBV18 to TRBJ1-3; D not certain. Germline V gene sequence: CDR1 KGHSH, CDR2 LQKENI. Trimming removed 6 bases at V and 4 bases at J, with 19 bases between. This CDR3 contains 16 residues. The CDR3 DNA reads TGTGCCAGCTCCCTGGCCGCGGCTTCGGAGGGAAACACCATATATTTT. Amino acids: CASSLAAASEGNTIYF.

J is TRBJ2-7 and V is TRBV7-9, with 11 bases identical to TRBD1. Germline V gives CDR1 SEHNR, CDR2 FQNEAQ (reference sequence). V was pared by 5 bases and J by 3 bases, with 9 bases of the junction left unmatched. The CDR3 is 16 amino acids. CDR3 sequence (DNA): TGTGCCAGCAGCAAGGACCCGGGACAGGGGGGCTACGAGCAGTACTTC. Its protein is CASSKDPGQGGYEQYF.

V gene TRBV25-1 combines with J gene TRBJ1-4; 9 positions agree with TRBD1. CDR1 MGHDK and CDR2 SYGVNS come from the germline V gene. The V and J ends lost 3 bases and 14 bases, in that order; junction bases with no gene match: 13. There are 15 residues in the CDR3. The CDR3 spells CASSESGTGKVKLFF. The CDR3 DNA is TGTGCCAGCAGTGAGTCCGGGACAGGGAAGGTAAAGCTGTTTTTT.

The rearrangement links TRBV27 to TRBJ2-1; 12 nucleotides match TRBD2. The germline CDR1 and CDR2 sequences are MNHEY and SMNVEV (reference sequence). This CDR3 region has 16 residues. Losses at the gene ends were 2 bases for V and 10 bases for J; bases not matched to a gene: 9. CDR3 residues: CASSLKGLAGGNEQFF. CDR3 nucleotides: TGTGCCAGCAGTTTAAAAGGGCTAGCGGGAGGGAACGAGCAGTTCTTC.

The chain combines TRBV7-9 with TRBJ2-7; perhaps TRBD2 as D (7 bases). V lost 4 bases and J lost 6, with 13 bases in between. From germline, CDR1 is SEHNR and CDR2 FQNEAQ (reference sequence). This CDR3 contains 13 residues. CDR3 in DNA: TGTGCCAGCAGCTATAGGGGGAGGGCCGAGCAGTACTTC. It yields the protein CASSYRGRAEQYF.

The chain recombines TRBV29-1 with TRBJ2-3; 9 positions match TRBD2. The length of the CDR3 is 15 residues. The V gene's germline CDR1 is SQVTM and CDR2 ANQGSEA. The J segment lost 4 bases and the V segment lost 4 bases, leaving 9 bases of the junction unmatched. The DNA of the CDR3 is TGCAGCGTTGGACCGCCTAGCGGGATACCAGATACGCAGTATTTT. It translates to CSVGPPSGIPDTQYF.

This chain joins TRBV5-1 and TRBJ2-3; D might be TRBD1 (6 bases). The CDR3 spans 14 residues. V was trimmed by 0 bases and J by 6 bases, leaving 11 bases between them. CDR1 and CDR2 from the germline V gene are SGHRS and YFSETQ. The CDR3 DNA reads TGCGCCAGCAGCTTGGTACTGGGGGCTGATACGCAGTATTTT. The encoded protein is CASSLVLGADTQYF.

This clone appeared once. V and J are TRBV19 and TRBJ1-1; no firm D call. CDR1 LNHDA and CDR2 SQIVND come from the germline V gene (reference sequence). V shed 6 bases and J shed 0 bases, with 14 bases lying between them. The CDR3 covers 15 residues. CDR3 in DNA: TGTGCCAGTAGACCCCCCGGACTACTGAACACTGAAGCTTTCTTT. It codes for CASRPPGLLNTEAFF.